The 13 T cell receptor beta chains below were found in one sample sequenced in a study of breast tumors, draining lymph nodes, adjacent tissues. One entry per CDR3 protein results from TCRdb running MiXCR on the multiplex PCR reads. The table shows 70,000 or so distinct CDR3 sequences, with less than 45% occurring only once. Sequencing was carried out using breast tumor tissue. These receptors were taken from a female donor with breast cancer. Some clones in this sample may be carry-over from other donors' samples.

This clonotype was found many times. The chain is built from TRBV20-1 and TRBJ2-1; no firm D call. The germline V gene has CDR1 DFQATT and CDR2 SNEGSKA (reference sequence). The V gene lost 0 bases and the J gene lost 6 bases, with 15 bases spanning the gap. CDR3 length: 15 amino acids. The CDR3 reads CSARDRPPKANEQFF. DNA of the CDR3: TGCAGTGCTAGAGATAGGCCCCCCAAGGCCAATGAGCAGTTCTTC.

In nucleotides, the CDR3 is TGCGCCAGCAGCGACGGGTTAGGAGAGACCCAGTACTTC. Amino acid sequence: CASSDGLGETQYF. The chain combines TRBV5-1 with TRBJ2-5; D not certain. The CDR3 totals 13 residues. The germline gives CDR1 SGHRS, CDR2 YFSETQ. Deletions cut 4 bases from V and 4 bases from J, with 11 bases between.

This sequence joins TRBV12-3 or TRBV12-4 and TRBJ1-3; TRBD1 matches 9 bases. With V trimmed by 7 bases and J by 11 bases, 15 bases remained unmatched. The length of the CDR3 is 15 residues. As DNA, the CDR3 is TGTGCCAGCACCCTCTTGACAGGGGGGAGAGACGCCATATATTTT. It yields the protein CASTLLTGGRDAIYF.

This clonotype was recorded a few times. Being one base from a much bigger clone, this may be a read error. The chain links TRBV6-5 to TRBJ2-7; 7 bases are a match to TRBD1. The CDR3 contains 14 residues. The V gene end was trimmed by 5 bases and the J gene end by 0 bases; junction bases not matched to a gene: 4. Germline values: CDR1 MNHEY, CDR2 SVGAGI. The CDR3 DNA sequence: TGTGCCAGCAGTCCGGGACAGTACTCCTACGAGCAGTACTTC. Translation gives CASSPGQYSYEQYF.

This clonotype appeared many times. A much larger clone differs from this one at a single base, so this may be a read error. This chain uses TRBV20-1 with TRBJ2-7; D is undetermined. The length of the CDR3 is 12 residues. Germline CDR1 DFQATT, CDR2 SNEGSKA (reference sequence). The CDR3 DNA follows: TGCAGTGTCCCTTCGACTCGCTACGAGCCGTACTTC. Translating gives CSVPSTRYEPYF.

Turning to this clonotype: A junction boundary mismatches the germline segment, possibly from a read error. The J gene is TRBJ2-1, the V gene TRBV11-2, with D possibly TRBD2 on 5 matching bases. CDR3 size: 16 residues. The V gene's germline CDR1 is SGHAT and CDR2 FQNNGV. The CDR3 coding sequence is TGTGCCGGCAGCTTAGTGGGGAGAGCGTCCTACAATGAGCAGTTCTTC. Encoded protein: CAGSLVGRASYNEQFF.

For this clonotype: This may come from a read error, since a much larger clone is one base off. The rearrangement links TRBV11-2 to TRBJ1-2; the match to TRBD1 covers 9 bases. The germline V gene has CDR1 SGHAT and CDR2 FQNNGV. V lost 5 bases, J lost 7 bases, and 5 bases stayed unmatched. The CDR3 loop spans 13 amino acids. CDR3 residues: CASSADRGAGYTF. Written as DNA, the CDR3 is TGTGCCAGCAGCGCGGACAGGGGAGCTGGCTACACCTTC.

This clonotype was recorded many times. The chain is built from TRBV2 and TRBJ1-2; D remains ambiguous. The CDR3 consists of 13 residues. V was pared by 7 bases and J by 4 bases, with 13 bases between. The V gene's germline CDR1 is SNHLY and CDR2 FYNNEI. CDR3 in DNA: TGTGCCAGCAAAAGGACTACACTCTATGGCTACACCTTC. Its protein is CASKRTTLYGYTF.

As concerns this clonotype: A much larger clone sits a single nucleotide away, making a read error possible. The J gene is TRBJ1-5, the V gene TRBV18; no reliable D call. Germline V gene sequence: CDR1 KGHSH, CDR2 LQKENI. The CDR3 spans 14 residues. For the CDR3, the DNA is TGTGCCAGCTCACCAGGGTCAGTGAATCAGCCCCGGCATTTT. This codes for CASSPGSVNQPRHF.

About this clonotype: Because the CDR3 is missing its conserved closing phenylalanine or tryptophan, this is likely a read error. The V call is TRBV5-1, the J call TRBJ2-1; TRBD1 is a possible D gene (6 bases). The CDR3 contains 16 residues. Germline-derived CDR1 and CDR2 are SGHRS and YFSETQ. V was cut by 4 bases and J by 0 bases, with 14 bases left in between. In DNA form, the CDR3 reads TGCGCCAGCAGCGACGGACAGTTAAGCTCCTACAATGAGCAGTTCTCC. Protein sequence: CASSDGQLSSYNEQFS.

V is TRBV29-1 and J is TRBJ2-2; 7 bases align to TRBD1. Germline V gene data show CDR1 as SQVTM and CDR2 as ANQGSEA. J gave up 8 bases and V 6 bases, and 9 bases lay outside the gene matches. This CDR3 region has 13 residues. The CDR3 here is CSVGTVRAGELFF. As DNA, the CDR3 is TGCAGCGTGGGGACAGTGCGGGCGGGGGAGCTGTTTTTT.

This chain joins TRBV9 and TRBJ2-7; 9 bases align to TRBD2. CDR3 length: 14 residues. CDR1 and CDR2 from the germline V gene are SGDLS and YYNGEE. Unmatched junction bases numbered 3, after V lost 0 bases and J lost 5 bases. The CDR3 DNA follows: TGTGCCAGCAGCGTAGAGGTAGCGGGAGACGAGCAGTACTTC. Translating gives CASSVEVAGDEQYF.

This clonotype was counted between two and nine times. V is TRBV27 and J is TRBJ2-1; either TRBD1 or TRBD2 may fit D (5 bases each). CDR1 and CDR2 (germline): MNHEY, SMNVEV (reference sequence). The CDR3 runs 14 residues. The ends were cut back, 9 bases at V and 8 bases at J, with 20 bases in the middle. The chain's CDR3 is CASFRPGTPDEQFF. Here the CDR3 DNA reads TGTGCCAGTTTCAGGCCAGGGACCCCCGATGAGCAGTTCTTC.